This T cell receptor beta chain was sequenced during a study of blood T cells in healthy people across ages. General observations from the study: Diversity was higher, and naive CD4+ cells more numerous, in long-lived donors than in aged donors. Diversity of TCR beta correlated strongly with naive T cell percentage.

Many counts were recorded for this clonotype. Its antigen is not known. Primed by a sample-barcoded 5' primer and a J-beta primer mix, a second PCR proceeded for 7 to 11 cycles. A template-switch adaptor with 12 random nucleotides tagged each cDNA molecule. TCRdb called the 5' RACE reads again in MiXCR, with one record for every CDR3 protein. This sample has hundreds of thousands of distinct CDR3 sequences, with roughly 50% found just once. The TCR originated in a young man in good health. Specimen: blood.

The chain's CDR3 is CASSLQGQGANEQYF. CDR3 DNA sequence: TGTGCCAGCAGCCTCCAGGGACAGGGGGCAAACGAGCAGTACTTC. V is TRBV7-2 and J is TRBJ2-7; TRBD1 matches at 12 bases. J gave up 5 bases and V 5 bases, and 7 bases lay outside the gene matches. Germline CDR1 is SGHTA and CDR2 is FQGNSA. The CDR3 is 15 residues long.